These 31 T cell receptor beta chains were sequenced from one sample in a study of T cell repertoires in cytomegalovirus infection. MiXCR, applied by TCRdb to the reads, yields one record per CDR3 protein. The data contain about 330,000 distinct CDR3 sequences, around 9.5% of them singletons. Sequencing input: PBMCs. The receptors originated from a human donor in good health (CMV status not recorded). Some clones in this sample may be carry-over from other donors' samples.

This clonotype was recorded many times. This chain joins TRBV4-1 and TRBJ2-7, with D possibly TRBD1 on 6 matching bases. CDR1 is MGHRA, CDR2 YSYEKL, per germline. The CDR3 is made up of 15 amino acids. The V end was cut by 4 bases, the J end by 2 bases, with 15 bases between. The CDR3 sequence: CASSRIRDTAYEQYF. The CDR3 DNA follows: TGCGCCAGCAGCCGTATCCGGGACACAGCCTACGAGCAGTACTTC.

The rearrangement uses TRBV7-2 and TRBJ2-7; D is unresolved. This CDR3 spans 12 amino acids. Germline lookup yields CDR1 SGHTA and CDR2 FQGNSA. V was pared by 7 bases and J by 3 bases, with 10 bases between. Written as DNA, the CDR3 is TGTGCCAGCACATTGGGGATCTACGAGCAGTACTTC. Its protein product is CASTLGIYEQYF.

This clonotype was observed many times. V is TRBV7-2 and J is TRBJ2-5; 11 nucleotides match TRBD2. The CDR3 sequence is 16 residues long. V gave up 5 bases and J gave up 4 bases; unmatched junction bases: 9. Germline assignment: CDR1 SGHTA and CDR2 FQGNSA. The CDR3 nucleotides are TGTGCCAGCAGCCCACGGATCCTAGCGGGAGGAGAGACCCAGTACTTC. It yields the protein CASSPRILAGGETQYF.

This clonotype has more than one count but fewer than ten. V gene TRBV6-6 combines with J gene TRBJ2-1; the match to TRBD1 covers 8 bases. Germline loops: CDR1 MNHNY, CDR2 SVGAGI (reference sequence). J was trimmed by 7 bases and V by 0 bases; bases with no gene match: 5. CDR3 size: 15 residues. CDR3 sequence: CASSYSRTGRNEQFF. The DNA of the CDR3 is TGTGCCAGCAGTTACTCAAGGACAGGGAGGAATGAGCAGTTCTTC.

This clonotype was counted ten times or more. The CDR3 spells CASSLGGSANEQYF. The CDR3 DNA reads as TGTGCCAGCAGCTTGGGGGGTTCGGCCAACGAGCAGTACTTC. The V gene is TRBV7-2, the J gene TRBJ2-7; D may be TRBD2 (6 bases). CDR1 SGHTA and CDR2 FQGNSA come from the germline V gene. This CDR3 comprises 14 residues. Trimming took 3 bases from V and 5 from J, leaving 14 bases between them.

The V call is TRBV7-3, the J call TRBJ2-2, with D hard to call. Germline loops: CDR1 SGHTA, CDR2 FQGTGA. The CDR3 is 13 amino acids. Trimming shortened V by 4 bases and J by 5 bases, and 8 bases separated the two germline ends. CDR3 protein: CASSSPPTGELFF. In nucleotides, the CDR3 is TGTGCCAGCAGCTCGCCCCCGACCGGGGAGCTGTTTTTT.

This clonotype occurred many times. The V and J genes are TRBV6-1 and TRBJ2-7, with D perhaps TRBD1 or TRBD2 (5 bases each). CDR1 is MNHNS, CDR2 SASEGT, per germline. V was pared by 5 bases and J by 2 bases, with 16 bases between. This CDR3 has 15 residues. The CDR3 DNA is TGTGCCAGCAGTCCAATATGGGACGGACCCTACGAGCAGTACTTC. Translation: CASSPIWDGPYEQYF.

This clonotype showed up just a few times. The chain recombines TRBV20-1 with TRBJ2-1, with 9 nucleotides matching TRBD1. CDR3 length: 16 amino acids. With V trimmed by 4 bases and J by 3 bases, 10 bases remained unmatched. Germline CDR1 is DFQATT and CDR2 is SNEGSKA (reference sequence). CDR3 amino acids: CSAKKTGGARYNEQFF. The CDR3 region has the DNA TGCAGTGCTAAGAAAACAGGGGGCGCGCGCTACAATGAGCAGTTCTTC.

This clonotype was recorded many times. The gene calls are TRBV7-4 and TRBJ1-1; no definite D call. This CDR3 is 16 amino acids long. The ends were cut back, 7 bases at V and 6 bases at J, with 24 bases in the middle. Germline V gene lookup returns CDR1 SGHVT and CDR2 SQSDAQ. The CDR3 DNA sequence: TGTGCCAGCATCAACCCATTAGGGAAGTATGGCTCTGAAGCTTTCTTT. Translated: CASINPLGKYGSEAFF.

This clonotype was seen ten or more times. The V gene is TRBV7-2, the J gene TRBJ2-2, with TRBD2 identical over 8 bases. The CDR3 sequence is 16 residues long. Unmatched junction bases numbered 4, after V lost 1 base and J lost 3 bases. Germline lookup yields CDR1 SGHTA and CDR2 FQGNSA. The CDR3 DNA sequence: TGTGCCAGCAGCTTAGGAGGCGGGGGGTACACCGGGGAGCTGTTTTTT. It translates to CASSLGGGGYTGELFF.

Remarks on this clonotype: An end of the junction does not agree with germline; a read error may underlie this. V and J are TRBV6-2 or TRBV6-3 and TRBJ1-2, with D perhaps TRBD1 (5 bases). Germline V gene sequence: CDR1 MNHEY, CDR2 SVGEGT. The CDR3 loop spans 12 amino acids. The CDR3 loop reads CASSYVQGGCTF. CDR3 coding DNA: TGTGCCAGCAGTTACGTGCAGGGCGGCTGCACCTTC.

This clonotype was seen only a few times. The rearrangement joins TRBV7-2 to TRBJ1-4, with D uncertain. The V end was cut by 2 bases, the J end by 0 bases, with 10 bases between. The CDR3 contains 16 residues. Germline lookup yields CDR1 SGHTA and CDR2 FQGNSA. The CDR3 is CASSLRADATNEKLFF. DNA for the CDR3: TGTGCCAGCAGCTTAAGGGCGGACGCAACTAATGAAAAACTGTTTTTT. Full variable domain (rest looked up from reference TRBV7-2 and TRBJ1-4): GAGVSQSPSNKVTEKGKDVELRCDPISGHTALYWYRQSLGQGLEFLIYFQGNSAPDKSGLPSDRFSAERTGGSVSTLTIQRTQQEDSAVYLCASSLRADATNEKLFFGSGTQLSVL.

This clonotype was detected many times. The V gene is TRBV20-1, the J gene TRBJ1-6; 9 bases align to TRBD1. The CDR3 is made up of 14 amino acids. After removal of 4 bases from V and 8 bases from J, the junction contained 6 bases not matched to a gene. CDR1 and CDR2 (germline): DFQATT, SNEGSKA (reference sequence). CDR3 residues: CSAIETGGYSPLHF. The CDR3 region has the DNA TGCAGTGCTATCGAGACAGGGGGGTATTCACCCCTCCACTTT.

This clonotype showed up many times. V is TRBV9 and J is TRBJ2-5, with a possible D match to TRBD2 (5 bases). This CDR3 is built from 13 residues. Germline V gene lookup returns CDR1 SGDLS and CDR2 YYNGEE. V was trimmed by 1 base and J by 4 bases, leaving 8 bases between them. The CDR3 spells CASSVPRGETQYF. DNA for the CDR3: TGTGCCAGCAGCGTACCCCGGGGAGAGACCCAGTACTTC.

V gene TRBV7-2 combines with J gene TRBJ2-1; D is perhaps TRBD2 (7 bases). Germline loops: CDR1 SGHTA, CDR2 FQGNSA. V shed 5 bases and J shed 3 bases, with 17 bases lying between them. The CDR3 length is 16 residues. The CDR3 nucleotides read TGTGCCAGCAGCCTCCATTCGGGGGGCAACTACAATGAGCAGTTCTTC. Residues: CASSLHSGGNYNEQFF.

The sample holds a few counts of this clonotype. The chain couples TRBV20-1 to TRBJ1-5; TRBD1 is a possible D gene (5 bases). Looked up from germline, CDR1 is DFQATT and CDR2 is SNEGSKA (reference sequence). CDR3 length equals 13 residues. The V end was cut by 6 bases, the J end by 3 bases, with 12 bases between. CDR3 sequence: CSALRGDNQPQHF. DNA of the CDR3: TGCAGTGCCCTCCGGGGCGACAATCAGCCCCAGCATTTT.

The V gene is TRBV12-5, the J gene TRBJ2-2, with TRBD2 matching 12 bases. V shed 7 bases and J 7 bases; nucleotides not matched to a gene: 7. The CDR3 is 15 residues long. The germline V gene has CDR1 LGHNT and CDR2 FRNRAP. CDR3 nucleotide sequence: TGTGCTAGTGCCAAGGGACTAGCGGGTAACGGGGAGCTGTTTTTT. It is translated as CASAKGLAGNGELFF.

The gene calls are TRBV7-2 and TRBJ2-1, with D maybe TRBD2 (6 bases). The CDR3 covers 16 residues. Germline CDR1 SGHTA, CDR2 FQGNSA. V was clipped by 1 base and J by 3 bases, with 13 bases between them. The CDR3 protein is CASSLVGTGLYNEQFF. The CDR3 DNA is TGTGCCAGCAGCTTAGTAGGGACGGGACTCTACAATGAGCAGTTCTTC.

The sample holds many counts of this clonotype. V is TRBV7-2 and J is TRBJ2-7, with D uncertain. The V and J ends lost 5 bases and 3 bases respectively, with 11 bases between them. This CDR3 is 13 amino acids long. The germline CDR1 and CDR2 sequences are SGHTA and FQGNSA. CDR3 DNA sequence: TGTGCCAGCAGCCTTGGGCCAAACTACGAGCAGTACTTC. Translated: CASSLGPNYEQYF.

This clonotype has only a few counts. The rearrangement links TRBV2 to TRBJ2-1, with 8 bases lining up with TRBD2. From germline, CDR1 is SNHLY and CDR2 FYNNEI. This CDR3 is built from 13 residues. The V segment lost 4 bases and the J segment 15 bases; nucleotides outside the gene matches: 11. The CDR3: CASSVLSGVSAFF. The CDR3 DNA is TGTGCCAGCAGTGTGCTTAGCGGGGTGTCGGCGTTCTTC.

This clonotype was seen many times. V gene TRBV4-1 combines with J gene TRBJ1-4; unclear D gene. V dropped 1 base and J dropped 6 bases, with 12 bases sitting between them. There are 15 residues in the CDR3. Germline CDR1 is MGHRA and CDR2 is YSYEKL. CDR3 loop: CASSQAGMRDEKLFF. The CDR3 DNA follows: TGCGCCAGCAGCCAAGCCGGGATGAGGGATGAAAAACTGTTTTTT.

Many counts were recorded for this clonotype. V usage is TRBV10-3 and J usage is TRBJ1-2; D remains ambiguous. The CDR3 sequence is 16 residues long. Per the germline V gene, CDR1 is ENHRY and CDR2 is SYGVKD. The ends were cut back, 5 bases at V and 13 bases at J, with 29 bases in the middle. CDR3 in amino acids: CAISRRHPPTEMSFTF. In DNA, the CDR3 is TGTGCCATCAGTAGAAGACATCCCCCCACCGAGATGAGTTTCACCTTC.

This sequence joins TRBV6-2 or TRBV6-3 and TRBJ2-7; 13 bases match TRBD2. The V gene end was trimmed by 4 bases and the J gene end by 3 bases; junction bases not matched to a gene: 9. Germline loops: CDR1 MNHEY, CDR2 SVGEGT. This CDR3 has 17 residues. The CDR3 DNA follows: TGTGCCAGCAGTTTTCCGAGCGGGACTAGCGGGATCTACGAGCAGTACTTC. Its translation is CASSFPSGTSGIYEQYF.

This clonotype was seen more than once but under ten times. This chain uses TRBV9 with TRBJ2-1; D is perhaps TRBD1 or TRBD2 (5 bases each). V was cut by 3 bases and J by 8 bases, with 18 bases left in between. Germline-derived CDR1 and CDR2 are SGDLS and YYNGEE. The CDR3 has 15 amino acids. The CDR3 here is CASSARTVGVYEQFF. In DNA, the CDR3 is TGTGCCAGCAGCGCCCGGACCGTGGGGGTCTATGAGCAGTTCTTC.

The rearrangement links TRBV11-2 to TRBJ1-4; possible D gene TRBD1, 5 bases. The CDR3 extends over 14 amino acids. Germline V gives CDR1 SGHAT, CDR2 FQNNGV. Trimming left V 5 bases short and J 4 bases short, with 11 bases between. CDR3 coding DNA: TGTGCCAGCAGCCTGGACAAGTTTAATGAAAAACTGTTTTTT. Translated, it gives CASSLDKFNEKLFF.

The gene calls are TRBV7-8 and TRBJ1-1; 9 bases align to TRBD1. V was clipped by 4 bases and J by 2 bases; unmatched bases: 5. Germline loops: CDR1 SGHVS, CDR2 FQNEAQ. CDR3 length: 15 residues. The CDR3 sequence: CASSSNRGLNTEAFF. The CDR3 coding sequence is TGTGCCAGCAGCTCGAACAGGGGGCTAAACACTGAAGCTTTCTTT.

This clonotype was observed a handful of times. The chain joins TRBV20-1 to TRBJ2-3, with TRBD2 matching over 8 bases. Germline CDR1 is DFQATT and CDR2 is SNEGSKA (reference sequence). There are 16 residues in the CDR3. Unmatched junction bases numbered 11, after V lost 5 bases and J lost 1 base. This CDR3 reads CSAPPMGREGTDTQYF. The CDR3 nucleotides are TGCAGTGCTCCCCCAATGGGGCGGGAGGGCACAGATACGCAGTATTTT.

The chain recombines TRBV5-1 with TRBJ1-2; D might be TRBD1 (5 bases). Germline lookup yields CDR1 SGHRS and CDR2 YFSETQ. This CDR3 contains 13 residues. V lost 3 bases, J lost 6 bases, and 12 bases lay in between. CDR3 in amino acids: CASSSPGNHGYTF. Here the CDR3 DNA reads TGCGCCAGCAGCTCCCCAGGGAACCATGGCTACACCTTC.

This chain joins TRBV10-1 and TRBJ1-5; a weak D match, TRBD1 (5 bases). The CDR3 sequence is 15 residues long. The V end lost 9 bases, the J end lost 1 base, and 16 bases lay between the germline ends. Germline V gene data show CDR1 as WNHNN and CDR2 as SYGVQD (reference sequence). CDR3 nucleotide sequence: TGCGCCAGTAAAAAAAAACGGGGGAGCAATCAGCCCCAGCATTTT. Translating gives CASKKKRGSNQPQHF.

This clonotype was counted many times. The chain recombines TRBV12-3 or TRBV12-4 with TRBJ2-7; D is ambiguous. CDR3 length: 11 amino acids. V lost 5 bases to trimming and J lost 2 bases, with 4 bases between them. CDR3 amino acids: CASSHTYEQYF. The DNA of the CDR3 is TGTGCCAGCAGTCACACCTACGAGCAGTACTTC.

There are a few counts of this clonotype. The V gene is TRBV24-1, the J gene TRBJ1-5; weak D call: TRBD1 (5 bases). The CDR3 contains 14 residues. Germline V lookup: CDR1 KGHDR, CDR2 SFDVKD. V shed 4 bases and J shed 4 bases, with 10 bases lying between them. The CDR3 sequence: CATSENDSNQPQHF. The CDR3 DNA is TGTGCCACCAGTGAAAATGACAGTAATCAGCCCCAGCATTTT.